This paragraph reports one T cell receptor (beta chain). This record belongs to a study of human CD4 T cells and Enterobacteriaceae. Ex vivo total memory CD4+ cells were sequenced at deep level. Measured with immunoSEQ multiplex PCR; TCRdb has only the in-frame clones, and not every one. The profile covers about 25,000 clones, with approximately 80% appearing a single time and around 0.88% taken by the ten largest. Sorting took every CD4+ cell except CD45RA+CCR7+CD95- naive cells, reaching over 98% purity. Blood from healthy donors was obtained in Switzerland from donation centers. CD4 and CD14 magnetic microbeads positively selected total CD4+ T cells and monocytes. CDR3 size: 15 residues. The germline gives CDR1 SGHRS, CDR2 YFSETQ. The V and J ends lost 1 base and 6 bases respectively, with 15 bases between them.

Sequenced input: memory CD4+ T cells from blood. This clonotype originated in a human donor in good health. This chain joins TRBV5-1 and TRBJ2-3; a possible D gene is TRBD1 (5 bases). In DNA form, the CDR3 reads TGCGCCAGCAGCTTGTTGAATCGGTGGGGCGATACGCAGTATTTT. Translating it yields CASSLLNRWGDTQYF.